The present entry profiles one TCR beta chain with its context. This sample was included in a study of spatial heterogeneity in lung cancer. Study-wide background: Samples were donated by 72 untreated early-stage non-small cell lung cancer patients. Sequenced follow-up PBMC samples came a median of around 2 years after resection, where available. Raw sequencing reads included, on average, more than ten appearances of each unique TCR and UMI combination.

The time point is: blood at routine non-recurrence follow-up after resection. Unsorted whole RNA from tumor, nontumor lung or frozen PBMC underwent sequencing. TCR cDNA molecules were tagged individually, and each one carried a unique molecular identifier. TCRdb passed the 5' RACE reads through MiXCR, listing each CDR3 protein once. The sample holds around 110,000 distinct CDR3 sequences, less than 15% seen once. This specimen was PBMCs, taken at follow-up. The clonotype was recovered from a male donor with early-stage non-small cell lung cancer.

In DNA, the CDR3 is TGTGCCAGCAGTTTACAAATTGTCCCCGAGTATCAGTTCTTC. Protein product: CASSLQIVPEYQFF. This chain connects TRBV28 to TRBJ2-1; D remains unclear. V shed 2 bases and J shed 13 bases, with 18 bases lying between them. CDR3 length: 14 residues. CDR1 and CDR2 (germline): MDHEN, SYDVKM.